The 8 T cell receptor beta chains reported below all come from one sample, sequenced in a study of blood T cells in healthy people across ages. A second PCR, run for about 6 to 11 cycles, used a sample-barcoded 5' primer plus a J-beta primer mix. TCRdb itself ran the 5' RACE reads through MiXCR, one entry per CDR3 protein. The sample lists about 1.1 million distinct CDR3 sequences, around two fifths occurring once. Material: blood. The source is a man between 18 and 35 years old in good health.

The chain is built from TRBV6-6 and TRBJ1-1, with unresolved D. Germline CDR1 reads MNHNY; CDR2 reads SVGAGI (reference sequence). This CDR3 is 13 amino acids long. Trimming stripped 7 bases from V and 1 base from J, with 10 bases between. In nucleotides, the CDR3 is TGTGCCAGCATTAGAAGTGAGAACACTGAAGCTTTCTTT. Amino acids: CASIRSENTEAFF.

This clonotype was detected a few times. V is TRBV7-2 and J is TRBJ1-1, with D unclear. The V end was cut by 1 base, the J end by 3 bases, with 15 bases between. The germline CDR1 and CDR2 sequences are SGHTA and FQGNSA. This CDR3 spans 16 amino acids. CDR3 DNA sequence: TGTGCCAGCAGCTTAGAACGCAGGAGGGCCGACACTGAAGCTTTCTTT. Its protein is CASSLERRRADTEAFF.

This clonotype showed up just a few times. Germline is not matched at one junction end, which may reflect a read error. The chain carries TRBV10-3 and TRBJ1-1, with D unresolved. CDR1 is ENHRY and CDR2 is SYGVKD in the germline V gene. The CDR3 length is 13 residues. The CDR3 loop is CALRRDQNTEAFF. CDR3 bases: TGTGCCCTCAGGAGGGATCAAAACACTGAAGCTTTCTTT.

This clonotype came up a few times. The V call is TRBV2, the J call TRBJ1-1; D unclear. This CDR3 region has 14 residues. CDR1 is SNHLY, CDR2 FYNNEI, per germline. With 8 bases removed from V and 1 base from J, the gap between germline ends came to 14 bases. The chain's CDR3 is CASSPEAANTEAFF. The CDR3 DNA reads as TGTGCCAGCTCTCCTGAGGCAGCGAACACTGAAGCTTTCTTT.

V is TRBV7-2 and J is TRBJ1-2; D is undetermined. Germline V lookup: CDR1 SGHTA, CDR2 FQGNSA. V lost 3 bases and J lost 0, with 11 bases in between. There are 15 residues in the CDR3. In DNA, the CDR3 is TGTGCCAGCAGCTTCCGGCGACAAGCTAACTATGGCTACACCTTC. Its translation is CASSFRRQANYGYTF. The full variable domain, its missing parts supplied by reference TRBV7-2 and TRBJ1-2, is GAGVSQSPSNKVTEKGKDVELRCDPISGHTALYWYRQSLGQGLEFLIYFQGNSAPDKSGLPSDRFSAERTGGSVSTLTIQRTQQEDSAVYLCASSFRRQANYGYTFGSGTRLTVV.

The rearrangement links TRBV5-6 to TRBJ1-1; no clear D. This CDR3 region has 12 residues. CDR1 and CDR2 (germline): SGHDT, YYEEEE. The germline V and J ends were trimmed by 0 bases and 11 bases, with 11 bases remaining between them. The CDR3 loop reads CASSLGGTFAFF. Here the CDR3 DNA reads TGTGCCAGCAGCTTGGGGGGAACCTTTGCTTTCTTT.

The chain uses TRBV2 and TRBJ2-1; TRBD2 matches at 7 bases. This CDR3 region has 15 residues. V trimming: 0 bases; J trimming: 3 bases; junction bases outside the gene matches: 2. The germline gives CDR1 SNHLY, CDR2 FYNNEI. This CDR3 is CASSEAASGYNEQFF. For the CDR3, the DNA is TGTGCCAGCAGTGAAGCGGCTAGCGGCTACAATGAGCAGTTCTTC.

This clonotype was picked up a small number of times. The rearrangement uses TRBV7-2 and TRBJ2-1; tentatively, D is TRBD2 (5 bases). Germline V gene sequence: CDR1 SGHTA, CDR2 FQGNSA. This CDR3 is 14 amino acids long. V dropped 0 bases and J dropped 4 bases, with 7 bases sitting between them. The CDR3 is CASSLARDYNEQFF. The DNA of the CDR3 is TGTGCCAGCAGCTTAGCGAGGGATTACAATGAGCAGTTCTTC.